This TCR beta chain was sequenced for a study of response to subunit inactivated influenza vaccine. Study-wide points: The authors suggested that few new T cells are recruited per seasonal influenza vaccination.

From the RT-PCR reads, TCRdb called clonotypes with MiXCR, one entry per CDR3 protein. The table records approximately 490,000 distinct CDR3 sequences, more than 7% of them present only once. This clonotype was recorded a few times. The antigen is undetermined. The source of this sequence is a man aged 50 to 75 who received an inactivated influenza vaccine. The sequences come from PBMCs from blood, collected around 25 months after vaccination.

CDR3 DNA sequence: TGTGCCACCAGTGACCGTCGACCAGATACGCAGTATTTT. Its protein product is CATSDRRPDTQYF. The chain joins TRBV24-1 to TRBJ2-3; D remains ambiguous. V lost 4 bases and J lost 4, with 8 bases in between. The CDR3 covers 13 residues. Per germline, CDR1 KGHDR and CDR2 SFDVKD.